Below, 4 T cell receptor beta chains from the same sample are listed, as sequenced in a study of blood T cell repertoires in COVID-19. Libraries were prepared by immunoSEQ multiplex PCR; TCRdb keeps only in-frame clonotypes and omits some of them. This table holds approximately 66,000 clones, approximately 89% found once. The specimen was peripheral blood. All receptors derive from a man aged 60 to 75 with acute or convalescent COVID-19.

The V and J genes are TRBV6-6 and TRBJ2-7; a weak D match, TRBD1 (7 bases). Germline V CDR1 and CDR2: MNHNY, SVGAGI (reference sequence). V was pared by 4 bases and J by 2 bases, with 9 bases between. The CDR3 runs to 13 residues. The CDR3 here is CASSSGGTYEQYF. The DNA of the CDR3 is TGTGCCAGCAGTTCAGGGGGGACCTACGAGCAGTACTTC.

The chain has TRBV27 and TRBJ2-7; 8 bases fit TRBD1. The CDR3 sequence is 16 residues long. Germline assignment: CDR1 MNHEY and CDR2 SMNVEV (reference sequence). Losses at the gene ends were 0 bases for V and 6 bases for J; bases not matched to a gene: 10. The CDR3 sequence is CASSLSRTGMRTEQYF. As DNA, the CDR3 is TGTGCCAGCAGTTTATCCCGGACAGGGATGAGGACCGAGCAGTACTTC.

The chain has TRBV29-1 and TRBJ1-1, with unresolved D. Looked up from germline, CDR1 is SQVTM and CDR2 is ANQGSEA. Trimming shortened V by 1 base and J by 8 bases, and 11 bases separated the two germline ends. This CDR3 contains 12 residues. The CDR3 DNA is TGCAGCGTTGAAGTCTTGCGGGTGGAAGCTTTCTTT. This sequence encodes CSVEVLRVEAFF.

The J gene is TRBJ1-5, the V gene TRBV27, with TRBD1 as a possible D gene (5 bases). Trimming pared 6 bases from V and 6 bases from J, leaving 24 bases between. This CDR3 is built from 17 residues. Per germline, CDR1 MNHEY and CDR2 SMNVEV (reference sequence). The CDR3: CASSQTGLLSGGQPQHF. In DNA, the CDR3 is TGTGCCAGCAGCCAAACGGGACTTTTGAGCGGGGGTCAGCCCCAGCATTTT.